Below are 32 T cell receptor beta chains sequenced from a single sample in a study of radiation and T cells in renal cell carcinoma. Sequencing used immunoSEQ multiplex PCR; TCRdb keeps in-frame clones, though not all of them. The data hold roughly 130,000 clones, with more than 75% observed a single time. The time point denotes: blood 2 weeks post-SBRT. This sample's treatment: 15 Gy SBRT to primary tumor, nephrectomy 4 weeks later. Sample: blood, taken from a patient whose treatment included radiotherapy and nephrectomy. All receptors come from a woman aged 70-85 years with renal cell carcinoma.

V is TRBV5-1 and J is TRBJ1-2; perhaps TRBD1 as D (6 bases). The CDR3 has 13 amino acids. Looked up from germline, CDR1 is SGHRS and CDR2 is YFSETQ. Trimming shortened V by 4 bases and J by 0 bases, and 7 bases separated the two germline ends. The CDR3 is CASSGQPNYGYTF. DNA for the CDR3: TGCGCCAGCAGCGGACAGCCTAACTATGGCTACACCTTC.

The genes are TRBV30 and TRBJ2-2; D gene ambiguous. This CDR3 region has 13 residues. Germline CDR1 reads GTSNPN; CDR2 reads SVGIG (reference sequence). Trimming took off 0 bases at V and 7 bases at J, with 9 bases between the two ends. The CDR3 reads CAWSVAGHGELFF. The CDR3 coding sequence is TGTGCCTGGAGTGTCGCAGGTCACGGGGAGCTGTTTTTT.

The chain has TRBV7-2 and TRBJ1-3; D is unresolved. Trimming removed 6 bases from V and 0 bases from J, with 9 bases in between. Germline CDR1 SGHTA, CDR2 FQGNSA. The CDR3 extends over 14 amino acids. CDR3: CASRVAHSGNTIYF. As DNA, the CDR3 is TGTGCCAGCAGAGTCGCCCACTCTGGAAACACCATATATTTT.

This chain connects TRBV6-5 to TRBJ1-1, with D possibly being TRBD1 (5 bases). The CDR3 length is 13 residues. Trimming cost V 9 bases and J 2 bases, with 13 bases left between them. CDR1 and CDR2 (germline): MNHEY, SVGAGI. The CDR3 DNA reads TGTGCCAGTCGACAGAATTCTAACACTGAAGCTTTCTTT. Its translation is CASRQNSNTEAFF.

The chain has TRBV6-4 and TRBJ2-2; D gene uncertain. The CDR3 extends over 14 amino acids. Germline CDR1 is MRHNA and CDR2 is SNTAGT. Between the trimmed V and J ends, which lost 4 bases and 3 bases, there was a span of 9 bases. Here the CDR3 DNA reads TGTGCCAGCAGTGTGGACCGCTACACCGGGGAGCTGTTTTTT. It codes for CASSVDRYTGELFF.

The chain carries TRBV5-1 and TRBJ2-1; no clear D gene. CDR1 is SGHRS and CDR2 is YFSETQ in the germline V gene. The CDR3 consists of 14 residues. The V gene lost 1 base and the J gene lost 10 bases, with 15 bases spanning the gap. The CDR3 sequence is CASSLQSISGEQFF. CDR3 in DNA: TGCGCCAGCAGCTTGCAAAGTATCTCCGGGGAGCAGTTCTTC.

The CDR3 bases are TGTGCCAGCAGCCCCGGACCCAGGCAGCCCCAGCATTTT. Encoded protein: CASSPGPRQPQHF. The gene calls are TRBV14 and TRBJ1-5; no definite D call. Between the trimmed V and J ends, which lost 4 bases and 7 bases, there was a span of 11 bases. The length of the CDR3 is 13 residues. The V gene's germline CDR1 is SGHDN and CDR2 FVKESK.

V and J are TRBV5-6 and TRBJ1-6; 9 bases are shared with TRBD1. Germline lookup yields CDR1 SGHDT and CDR2 YYEEEE. This CDR3 is 13 amino acids long. The V gene end was trimmed by 1 base and the J gene end by 16 bases; junction bases not matched to a gene: 6. CDR3: CASSLFSGTGLHF. The CDR3 DNA is TGTGCCAGCAGCTTGTTTTCCGGGACAGGGCTCCACTTT.

The J gene is TRBJ2-7, the V gene TRBV7-3; 11 nucleotides match TRBD1. This CDR3 has 14 residues. In germline, CDR1 is SGHTA, CDR2 FQGTGA. The trim removed 5 bases at V and 6 bases at J, leaving 6 bases unmatched. CDR3 sequence reads: CASSKGTGGFEQYF. CDR3 DNA: TGTGCCAGCAGCAAAGGGACAGGGGGATTCGAGCAGTACTTC.

The CDR3 here is CASSLEWGRNSPLHF. Written as DNA, the CDR3 is TGTGCCAGCAGCTTAGAGTGGGGGCGAAATTCACCCCTCCACTTT. The V gene is TRBV11-2, the J gene TRBJ1-6; perhaps TRBD1 as D (6 bases). Trimming took 0 bases from V and 7 from J, leaving 10 bases between them. The germline gives CDR1 SGHAT, CDR2 FQNNGV. The CDR3 loop spans 15 amino acids.

The chain carries TRBV15 and TRBJ1-4, with D possibly being TRBD1 (6 bases). Trimming shortened V by 4 bases and J by 8 bases, and 17 bases separated the two germline ends. The CDR3 is 15 amino acids. The germline CDR1 and CDR2 sequences are LNHNV and YYDKDF (reference sequence). The CDR3 region is CATSTAGIGQEKLFF. CDR3 in DNA: TGTGCCACCAGCACTGCCGGGATCGGACAGGAAAAACTGTTTTTT.

The J gene is TRBJ1-1, the V gene TRBV19; D is perhaps TRBD1 (5 bases). Trimming pared 4 bases from V and 4 bases from J, leaving 16 bases between. CDR1 is LNHDA, CDR2 SQIVND, per germline (reference sequence). The CDR3 sequence is 15 residues long. The CDR3 coding sequence is TGTGCCAGTAGTAGCCACCGAGTGAGGGGCACTGAAGCTTTCTTT. Its translation is CASSSHRVRGTEAFF.

The V call is TRBV6-5, the J call TRBJ2-1; D not certain. Trimming took off 8 bases at V and 9 bases at J, with 11 bases between the two ends. Germline CDR1 reads MNHEY; CDR2 reads SVGAGI. The CDR3 is 11 residues long. The CDR3 is CASSFLGEQFF. CDR3 bases: TGTGCCAGCTCCTTTTTGGGTGAGCAGTTCTTC.

The V and J genes are TRBV15 and TRBJ1-4, with D possibly matching TRBD1 (5 bases). The CDR3 is 14 amino acids. The germline gives CDR1 LNHNV, CDR2 YYDKDF (reference sequence). Between the trimmed V and J ends, which lost 3 bases and 8 bases, there was a span of 13 bases. Here the CDR3 DNA reads TGTGCCACCAGCAGCAGCCCGGGACCGGAAAAACTGTTTTTT. It is translated as CATSSSPGPEKLFF.

This clone is a singleton in its sample. This chain uses TRBV5-8 with TRBJ1-2, with 8 bases matching TRBD1. V trimming: 0 bases; J trimming: 4 bases; junction bases outside the gene matches: 5. This CDR3 is 15 amino acids long. CDR1 is SGHTS and CDR2 is YDEGEE in the germline V gene. CDR3 protein: CASSLALQGVYGYTF. The DNA for the CDR3 is TGTGCCAGCAGCTTGGCCCTACAGGGGGTCTATGGCTACACCTTC.

The V and J genes are TRBV30 and TRBJ1-3; D unresolved. Deletions cut 1 base from V and 0 bases from J, with 16 bases between. The CDR3 is made up of 17 amino acids. Germline CDR1 is GTSNPN and CDR2 is SVGIG (reference sequence). CDR3 sequence reads: CAWSARVLRNSGNTIYF. In DNA, the CDR3 is TGTGCCTGGAGTGCTCGCGTCCTCAGGAACTCTGGAAACACCATATATTTT.

The rearrangement uses TRBV10-3 and TRBJ2-7, with 8 bases aligning to TRBD1. V gave up 6 bases and J gave up 4 bases; unmatched junction bases: 8. CDR1 is ENHRY, CDR2 SYGVKD, per germline. The CDR3 runs 14 residues. The CDR3: CAISKTGVGYEQYF. The DNA for the CDR3 is TGTGCCATCAGCAAGACAGGGGTAGGGTACGAGCAGTACTTC.

This chain uses TRBV7-2 with TRBJ2-6; D perhaps matches TRBD2 (7 bases). Germline CDR1 reads SGHTA; CDR2 reads FQGNSA. The V end was cut by 7 bases, the J end by 0 bases, with 19 bases between. This CDR3 contains 18 residues. CDR3 DNA sequence: TGTGCCAGCACCCCAAGGGGGGGAGGTCGCTCTGGGGCCAACGTCCTGACTTTC. It is translated as CASTPRGGGRSGANVLTF.

J is TRBJ1-1 and V is TRBV29-1; D not certain. The CDR3 covers 13 residues. V was cut by 1 base and J by 1 base, with 7 bases left in between. From germline, CDR1 is SQVTM and CDR2 ANQGSEA. This chain's CDR3 is CSVEGPANTEAFF. The CDR3 DNA is TGCAGCGTTGAAGGGCCAGCGAACACTGAAGCTTTCTTT.

The V and J genes are TRBV7-8 and TRBJ1-1; D remains ambiguous. V gave up 1 base and J gave up 0 bases, with 15 bases separating them. Germline CDR1 reads SGHVS; CDR2 reads FQNEAQ. The CDR3 runs to 17 residues. Here the CDR3 reads CASSLVGSLIMNTEAFF. In DNA, the CDR3 is TGTGCCAGCAGCTTAGTCGGATCCCTCATAATGAACACTGAAGCTTTCTTT.

The chain couples TRBV28 to TRBJ2-1; 7 bases match TRBD1. Germline CDR1 MDHEN, CDR2 SYDVKM. V lost 11 bases and J lost 5; bases outside the gene matches: 12. The CDR3 sequence is 14 residues long. Here the CDR3 DNA reads TGTGCCTCCCGCAGAACAGGGGCTAACAATGAGCAGTTCTTC. As protein: CASRRTGANNEQFF.

This chain links TRBV19 with TRBJ2-1, with 7 bases that match TRBD2. This CDR3 spans 14 amino acids. V lost 2 bases and J lost 9; bases outside the gene matches: 7. Germline CDR1 reads LNHDA; CDR2 reads SQIVND (reference sequence). CDR3 nucleotide sequence: TGTGCCAGTAGTATAAGACTAGCCTTAGGTGAGCAGTTCTTC. Protein product: CASSIRLALGEQFF.

This clone came up a few times. V is TRBV28 and J is TRBJ1-1, with D hard to call. V was trimmed by 6 bases and J by 4 bases, leaving 9 bases between them. The CDR3 contains 12 residues. Germline V gene data show CDR1 as MDHEN and CDR2 as SYDVKM. The chain's CDR3 is CASRADGTEAFF. DNA for the CDR3: TGTGCCAGCAGGGCGGATGGCACTGAAGCTTTCTTT.

This clone was recorded only once. The V and J genes are TRBV9 and TRBJ2-2; TRBD2 matches 10 bases. V trimming: 7 bases; J trimming: 4 bases; junction bases outside the gene matches: 7. The length of the CDR3 is 15 residues. Germline V gene lookup returns CDR1 SGDLS and CDR2 YYNGEE. The CDR3 reads CASGAASGGTGELFF. As DNA, the CDR3 is TGTGCCAGCGGGGCTGCTAGCGGGGGCACCGGGGAGCTGTTTTTT.

V is TRBV27 and J is TRBJ1-1; 9 bases fit TRBD1. Germline V gives CDR1 MNHEY, CDR2 SMNVEV (reference sequence). The CDR3 spans 17 residues. V lost 3 bases and J lost 5; bases outside the gene matches: 13. The CDR3 DNA follows: TGTGCCAGCAGTTTCCGACAGGGGGGCGGTGTGGAGACTGAAGCTTTCTTT. It specifies CASSFRQGGGVETEAFF.

This clone was found once. The rearrangement joins TRBV5-4 to TRBJ2-7; TRBD2 matches at 16 bases. CDR3 length equals 18 residues. Germline loops: CDR1 SGHNT, CDR2 YYREEE (reference sequence). Trimming removed 4 bases from V and 4 bases from J; junction bases left unmatched: 11. The DNA of the CDR3 is TGTGCCAGCAGCCACCCGGGACTAGCGGGGGGGAAGGGGTACGAGCAGTACTTC. Protein sequence: CASSHPGLAGGKGYEQYF.

The V gene is TRBV9, the J gene TRBJ2-4; weak D call: TRBD2 (7 bases). Deletions cut 4 bases from V and 5 bases from J, with 13 bases between. The CDR3 is 14 residues long. In germline, CDR1 is SGDLS, CDR2 YYNGEE. CDR3 sequence: CASSPRGAQNIQYF. The CDR3 DNA follows: TGTGCCAGCAGCCCCCGGGGGGCCCAAAACATTCAGTACTTC.

The rearrangement joins TRBV19 to TRBJ1-2; TRBD1 is a possible D gene (5 bases). The germline CDR1 and CDR2 sequences are LNHDA and SQIVND (reference sequence). The CDR3 totals 13 residues. The CDR3 region has the DNA TGTCCCCAGGGAGAGGTAGGGAACTATGGCTACACCTTC. Residues: CPQGEVGNYGYTF.

The chain links TRBV5-1 to TRBJ2-5; 14 nucleotides align to TRBD2. The CDR3 sequence is 16 residues long. Germline assignment: CDR1 SGHRS and CDR2 YFSETQ. Trimming removed 4 bases from V and 2 bases from J; junction bases left unmatched: 4. CDR3 amino acids: CASSQGLAGGQETQYF. The CDR3 DNA sequence: TGCGCCAGCAGCCAAGGACTAGCGGGGGGACAAGAGACCCAGTACTTC.

The chain couples TRBV5-6 to TRBJ1-1, with a weak D call TRBD1 (6 bases). The CDR3 sequence is 18 residues long. Between the trimmed V and J ends, which lost 4 bases and 4 bases, there was a span of 26 bases. CDR1 is SGHDT and CDR2 is YYEEEE in the germline V gene. CDR3 region: CASSPQGHSVTLGTEAFF. The CDR3 DNA follows: TGTGCCAGCAGCCCCCAGGGGCACTCGGTGACTCTTGGCACTGAAGCTTTCTTT.

The chain joins TRBV2 to TRBJ2-5; D may be TRBD2 (6 bases). The CDR3 runs 14 residues. The germline CDR1 and CDR2 sequences are SNHLY and FYNNEI. Trimming took off 5 bases at V and 1 base at J, with 11 bases between the two ends. CDR3 loop: CASSYETSQETQYF. The CDR3 nucleotides read TGTGCCAGCAGTTATGAGACTAGCCAAGAGACCCAGTACTTC.

The V and J genes are TRBV7-9 and TRBJ2-1; perhaps TRBD2 as D (6 bases). The CDR3 has 19 amino acids. Trimming pared 2 bases from V and 0 bases from J, leaving 20 bases between. Germline CDR1 is SEHNR and CDR2 is FQNEAQ (reference sequence). The DNA for the CDR3 is TGTGCCAGCAGCTTAACCCTCGGAGGGAGAAGGAGCTCCTACAATGAGCAGTTCTTC. Amino acids: CASSLTLGGRRSSYNEQFF.